This T cell receptor (beta chain) comes out of a study of shared clonotypes between healthy human individuals. Study observations and caveats: Depth of sequencing was expected to influence donor clonotype sharing.

Only one count was recorded for this clone. Its specificity is not known. At the deep level, the assay was run. Produced via immunoSEQ multiplex PCR; TCRdb's table is partial and in-frame only. The repertoire includes millions of clones, over 85% of them detected once, and around 0.15% sits in the top ten. Germline V gene sequence: CDR1 SGHKS, CDR2 YYEKEE (reference sequence). This CDR3 has 15 residues. V dropped 0 bases and J dropped 5 bases, with 14 bases sitting between them. The chain employs TRBV5-5 and TRBJ1-2; possible D gene TRBD1, 5 bases. The receptor comes from a man younger than 30 in good health. Sample: naive CD4+ T cells sorted from blood. Subset here: CD45RA+ positively selected. This chain's CDR3 is CASSLGEIGAYGYTF. CDR3 in DNA: TGTGCCAGCAGCTTGGGGGAGATCGGGGCTTATGGCTACACCTTC.